The sequence of this T cell receptor beta chain was determined in a study of blood T cell repertoires in COVID-19. Study in general: The study drew acute and convalescent COVID-19 samples from the United States, Italy and Spain. Sources were T cells, B-cell-depleted T cells, or PBMCs; the material itself was cDNA or gDNA.

Produced via immunoSEQ multiplex PCR; TCRdb's table is partial and in-frame only. Here the sample spans some 290,000 clones, 90% being singletons. Enrolled during active infection, Seattle patients were then followed longitudinally. The germline CDR1 and CDR2 sequences are SNHLY and FYNNEI. The CDR3 sequence is 14 residues long. V was cut by 7 bases and J by 7 bases, with 18 bases left in between. The sequenced sample was peripheral blood. The gene calls are TRBV2 and TRBJ2-3; D is unresolved. The sequence came from a woman in her forties with COVID-19, enrolled during active disease. Here the CDR3 DNA reads TGTGCCAGCATCCCAGACTCGAGCGTACATACGCAGTATTTT. As protein: CASIPDSSVHTQYF.